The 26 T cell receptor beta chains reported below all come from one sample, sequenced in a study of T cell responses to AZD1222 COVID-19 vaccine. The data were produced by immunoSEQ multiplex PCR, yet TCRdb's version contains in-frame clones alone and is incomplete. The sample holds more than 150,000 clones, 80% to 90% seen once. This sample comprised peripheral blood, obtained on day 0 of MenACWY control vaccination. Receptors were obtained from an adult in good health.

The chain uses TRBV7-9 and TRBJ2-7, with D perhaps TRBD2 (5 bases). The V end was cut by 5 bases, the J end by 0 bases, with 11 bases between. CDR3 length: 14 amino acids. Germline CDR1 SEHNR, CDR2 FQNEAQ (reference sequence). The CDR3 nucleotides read TGTGCCAGCAGCCAAGACTATAGCTCCTACGAGCAGTACTTC. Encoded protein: CASSQDYSSYEQYF. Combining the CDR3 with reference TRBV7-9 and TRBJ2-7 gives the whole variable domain DTGVSQNPRHKITKRGQNVTFRCDPISEHNRLYWYRQTLGQGPEFLTYFQNEAQLEKSRLLSDRFSAERPKGSFSTLEIQRTEQGDSAMYLCASSQDYSSYEQYFGPGTRLTVT.

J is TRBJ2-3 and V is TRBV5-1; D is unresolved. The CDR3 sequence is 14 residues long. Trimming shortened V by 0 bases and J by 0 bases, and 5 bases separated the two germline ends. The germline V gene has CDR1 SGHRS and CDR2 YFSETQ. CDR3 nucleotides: TGCGCCAGCAGCTTGGATTTCAGCACAGATACGCAGTATTTT. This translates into CASSLDFSTDTQYF.

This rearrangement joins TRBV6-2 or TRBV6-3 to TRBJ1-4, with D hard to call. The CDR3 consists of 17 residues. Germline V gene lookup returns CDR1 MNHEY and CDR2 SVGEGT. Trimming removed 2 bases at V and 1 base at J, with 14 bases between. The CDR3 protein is CASSYRWAPKTNEKLFF. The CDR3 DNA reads TGTGCCAGCAGTTACCGATGGGCCCCGAAAACTAATGAAAAACTGTTTTTT.

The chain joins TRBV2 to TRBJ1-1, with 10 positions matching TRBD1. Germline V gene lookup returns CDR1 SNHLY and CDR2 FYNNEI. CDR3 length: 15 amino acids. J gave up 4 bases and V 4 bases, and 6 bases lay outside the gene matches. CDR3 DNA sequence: TGTGCCAGCAGTGTTTCGGACAGGGGGGGCACTGAAGCTTTCTTT. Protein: CASSVSDRGGTEAFF.

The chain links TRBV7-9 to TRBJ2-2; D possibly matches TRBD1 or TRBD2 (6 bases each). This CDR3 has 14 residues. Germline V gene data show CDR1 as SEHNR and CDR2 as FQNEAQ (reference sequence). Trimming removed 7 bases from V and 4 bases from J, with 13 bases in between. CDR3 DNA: TGTGCCAGCAATAACGAGGGGGGCACCGGGGAGCTGTTTTTT. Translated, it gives CASNNEGGTGELFF.

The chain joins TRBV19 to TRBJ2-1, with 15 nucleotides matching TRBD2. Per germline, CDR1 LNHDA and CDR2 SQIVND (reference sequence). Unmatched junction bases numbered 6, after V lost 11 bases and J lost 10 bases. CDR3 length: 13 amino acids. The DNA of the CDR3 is TGTGCCTGCGGGACTAGCGGGAGGAGGGAGCAGTTCTTC. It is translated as CACGTSGRREQFF.

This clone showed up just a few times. CDR3 sequence: CASSASGSLADTQYF. The CDR3 nucleotides read TGTGCCAGCAGCGCAAGCGGGAGCTTGGCAGATACGCAGTATTTT. This chain links TRBV28 with TRBJ2-3, with 8 nucleotides matching TRBD2. Germline CDR1 MDHEN, CDR2 SYDVKM. V was clipped by 6 bases and J by 4 bases; unmatched bases: 9. The CDR3 totals 15 residues.

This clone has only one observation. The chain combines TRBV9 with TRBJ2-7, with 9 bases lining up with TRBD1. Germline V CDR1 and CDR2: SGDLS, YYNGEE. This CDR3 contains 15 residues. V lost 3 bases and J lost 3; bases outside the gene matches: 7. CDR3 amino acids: CASSAGQGSIYEQYF. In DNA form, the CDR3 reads TGTGCCAGCAGCGCCGGACAGGGGTCTATCTACGAGCAGTACTTC.

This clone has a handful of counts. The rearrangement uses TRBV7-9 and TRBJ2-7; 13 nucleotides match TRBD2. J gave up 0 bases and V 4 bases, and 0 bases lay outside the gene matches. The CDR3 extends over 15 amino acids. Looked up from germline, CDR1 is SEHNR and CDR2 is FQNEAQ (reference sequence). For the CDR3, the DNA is TGTGCCAGCAGCTGGACTAGCGGGAGCTCCTACGAGCAGTACTTC. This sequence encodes CASSWTSGSSYEQYF. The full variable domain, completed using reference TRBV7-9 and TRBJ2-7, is DTGVSQNPRHKITKRGQNVTFRCDPISEHNRLYWYRQTLGQGPEFLTYFQNEAQLEKSRLLSDRFSAERPKGSFSTLEIQRTEQGDSAMYLCASSWTSGSSYEQYFGPGTRLTVT.

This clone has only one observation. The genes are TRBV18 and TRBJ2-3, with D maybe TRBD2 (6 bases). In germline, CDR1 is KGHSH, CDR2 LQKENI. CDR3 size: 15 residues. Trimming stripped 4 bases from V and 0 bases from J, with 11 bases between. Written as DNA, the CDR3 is TGTGCCAGCTCACTCATAGCGGCTAGCACAGATACGCAGTATTTT. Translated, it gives CASSLIAASTDTQYF.

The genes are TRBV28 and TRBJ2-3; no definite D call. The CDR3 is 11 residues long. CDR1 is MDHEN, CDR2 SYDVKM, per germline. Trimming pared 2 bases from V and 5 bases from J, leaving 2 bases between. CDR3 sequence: CASSLRDTQYF. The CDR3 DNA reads TGTGCCAGCAGTTTAAGAGATACGCAGTATTTT.

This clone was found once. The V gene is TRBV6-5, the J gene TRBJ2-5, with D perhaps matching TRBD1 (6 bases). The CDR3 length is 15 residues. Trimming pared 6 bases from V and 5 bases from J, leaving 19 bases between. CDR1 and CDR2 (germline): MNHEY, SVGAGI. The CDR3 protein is CASSHRPDRGETQYF. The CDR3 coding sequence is TGTGCCAGCAGCCATCGACCGGACAGAGGGGAGACCCAGTACTTC.

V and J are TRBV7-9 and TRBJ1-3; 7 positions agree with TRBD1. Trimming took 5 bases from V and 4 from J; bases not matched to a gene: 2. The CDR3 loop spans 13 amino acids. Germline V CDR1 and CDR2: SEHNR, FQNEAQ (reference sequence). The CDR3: CASSQGQGNTIYF. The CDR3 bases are TGTGCCAGCAGCCAGGGACAGGGAAACACCATATATTTT.

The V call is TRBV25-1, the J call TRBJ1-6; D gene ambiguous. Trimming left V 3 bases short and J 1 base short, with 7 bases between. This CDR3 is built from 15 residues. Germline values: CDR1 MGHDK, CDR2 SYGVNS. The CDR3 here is CASSETGSYNSPLHF. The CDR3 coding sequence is TGTGCCAGCAGTGAGACTGGTTCCTATAATTCACCCCTCCACTTT.

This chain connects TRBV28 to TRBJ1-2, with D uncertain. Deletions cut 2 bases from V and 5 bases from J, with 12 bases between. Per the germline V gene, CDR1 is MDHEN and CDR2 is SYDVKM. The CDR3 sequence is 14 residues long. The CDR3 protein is CASSLGNKGYGYTF. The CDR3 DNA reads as TGTGCCAGCAGTTTAGGTAACAAGGGTTATGGCTACACCTTC.

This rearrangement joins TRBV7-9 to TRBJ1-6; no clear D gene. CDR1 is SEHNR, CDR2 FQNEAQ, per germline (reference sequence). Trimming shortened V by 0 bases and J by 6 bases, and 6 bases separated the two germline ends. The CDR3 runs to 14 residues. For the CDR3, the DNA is TGTGCCAGCAGCTTAGCAGGACGTAATTCACCCCTCCACTTT. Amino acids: CASSLAGRNSPLHF.

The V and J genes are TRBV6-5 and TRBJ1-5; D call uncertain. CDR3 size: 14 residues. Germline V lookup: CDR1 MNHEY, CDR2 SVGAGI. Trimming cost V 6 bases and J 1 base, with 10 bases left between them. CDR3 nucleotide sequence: TGTGCCAGCAGGGTGGGGATCAGCAATCAGCCCCAGCATTTT. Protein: CASRVGISNQPQHF.

CDR3 nucleotides: TGTGCCAGCAGCAAAGGGACTAGCGGGGGGGCCGTAGATACGCAGTATTTT. Its protein product is CASSKGTSGGAVDTQYF. This sequence joins TRBV5-4 and TRBJ2-3, with 16 nucleotides matching TRBD2. The trim removed 4 bases at V and 5 bases at J, leaving 7 bases unmatched. CDR3 length: 17 residues. Germline lookup yields CDR1 SGHNT and CDR2 YYREEE (reference sequence).

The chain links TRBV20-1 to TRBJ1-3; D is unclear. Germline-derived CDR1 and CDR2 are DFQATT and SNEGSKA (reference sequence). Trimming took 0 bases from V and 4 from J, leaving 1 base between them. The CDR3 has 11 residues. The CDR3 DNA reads TGCAGTGCTAGAGAGGGAAACACCATATATTTT. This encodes CSAREGNTIYF.

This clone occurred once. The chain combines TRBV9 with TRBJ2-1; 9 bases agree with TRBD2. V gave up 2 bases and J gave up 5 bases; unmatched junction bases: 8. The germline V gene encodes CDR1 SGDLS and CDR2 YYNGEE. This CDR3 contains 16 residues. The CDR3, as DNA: TGTGCCAGCAGCGTGACCGGGACTAGCATACACAATGAGCAGTTCTTC. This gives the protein CASSVTGTSIHNEQFF.

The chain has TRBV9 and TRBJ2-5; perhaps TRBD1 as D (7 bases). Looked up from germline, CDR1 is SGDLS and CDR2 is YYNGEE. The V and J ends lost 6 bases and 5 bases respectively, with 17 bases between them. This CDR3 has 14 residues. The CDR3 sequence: CASNRGVTGETQYF. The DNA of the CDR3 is TGTGCCAGCAACCGCGGGGTGACAGGGGAGACCCAGTACTTC.

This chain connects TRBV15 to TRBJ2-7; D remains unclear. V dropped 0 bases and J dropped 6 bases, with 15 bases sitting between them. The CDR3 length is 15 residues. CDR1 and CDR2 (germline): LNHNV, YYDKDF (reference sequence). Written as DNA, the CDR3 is TGTGCCACCAGCAGAGATCTAAACCCCCAGGCCGAGCAGTACTTC. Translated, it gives CATSRDLNPQAEQYF.

For the CDR3, the DNA is TGTGCCAGCAGCCCCCCCGTTGCTAGCGTTAACGGGGAGCTGTTTTTT. As protein: CASSPPVASVNGELFF. The chain joins TRBV11-2 to TRBJ2-2, with D possibly being TRBD2 (6 bases). The V gene's germline CDR1 is SGHAT and CDR2 FQNNGV. Trimming took 5 bases from V and 7 from J, leaving 20 bases between them. This CDR3 has 16 residues.

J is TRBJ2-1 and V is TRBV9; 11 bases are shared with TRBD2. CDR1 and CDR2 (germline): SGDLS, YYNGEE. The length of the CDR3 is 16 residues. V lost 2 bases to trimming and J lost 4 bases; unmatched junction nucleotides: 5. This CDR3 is CASSVRGTSGYNEQFF. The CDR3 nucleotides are TGTGCCAGCAGCGTTCGAGGGACTAGCGGATACAATGAGCAGTTCTTC.

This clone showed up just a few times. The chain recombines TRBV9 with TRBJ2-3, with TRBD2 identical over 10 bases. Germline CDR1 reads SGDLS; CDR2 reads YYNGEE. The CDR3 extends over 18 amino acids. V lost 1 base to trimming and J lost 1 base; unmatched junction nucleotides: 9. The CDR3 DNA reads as TGTGCCAGCAGCGTAATGGGCCTTCTAGCGGGGGGCACAGATACGCAGTATTTT. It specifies CASSVMGLLAGGTDTQYF.

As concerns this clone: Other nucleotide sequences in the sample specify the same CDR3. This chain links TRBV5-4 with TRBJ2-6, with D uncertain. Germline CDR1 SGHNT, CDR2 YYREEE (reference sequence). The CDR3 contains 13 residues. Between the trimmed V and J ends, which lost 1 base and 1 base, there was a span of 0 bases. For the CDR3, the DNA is TGTGCCAGCAGCTTGTCTGGGGCCAACGTCCTGACTTTC. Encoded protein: CASSLSGANVLTF.